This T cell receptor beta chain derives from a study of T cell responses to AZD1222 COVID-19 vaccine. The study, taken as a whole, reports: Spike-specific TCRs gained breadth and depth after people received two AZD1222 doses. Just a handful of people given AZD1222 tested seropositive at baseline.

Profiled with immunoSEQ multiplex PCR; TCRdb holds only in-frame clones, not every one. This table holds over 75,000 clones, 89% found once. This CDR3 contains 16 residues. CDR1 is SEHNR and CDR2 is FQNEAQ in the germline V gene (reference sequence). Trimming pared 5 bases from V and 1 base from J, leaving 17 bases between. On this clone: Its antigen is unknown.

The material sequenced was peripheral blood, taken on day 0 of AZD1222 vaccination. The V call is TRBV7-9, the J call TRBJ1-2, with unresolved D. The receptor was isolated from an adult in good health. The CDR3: CASSRIRGKSNYGYTF. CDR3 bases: TGTGCCAGCAGCCGCATCCGGGGAAAAAGTAACTATGGCTACACCTTC. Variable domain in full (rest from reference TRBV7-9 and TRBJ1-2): DTGVSQNPRHKITKRGQNVTFRCDPISEHNRLYWYRQTLGQGPEFLTYFQNEAQLEKSRLLSDRFSAERPKGSFSTLEIQRTEQGDSAMYLCASSRIRGKSNYGYTFGSGTRLTVV.